Each of the 5 T cell receptor beta chains below was sequenced from the same sample in a study of metastatic and nonmetastatic thyroid tumors. TCRdb re-processed the PCR reads through MiXCR. The repertoire holds 30,000 to 40,000 clones, with about 14% as singletons. Thyroid surgery took place with no prior treatment in any patient. Sequenced sample: blood. The receptors shown here come from a female donor with papillary thyroid cancer or a benign thyroid nodule (not recorded which). Some clones in this sample may be carry-over from other donors' samples.

In its sample, this clone was seen many times. V usage is TRBV29-1 and J usage is TRBJ2-7, with D possibly matching TRBD2 (6 bases). This CDR3 has 13 residues. Trimming took 3 bases from V and 0 from J, leaving 9 bases between them. CDR1 is SQVTM and CDR2 is ANQGSEA in the germline V gene. CDR3 amino acids: CSVEGGTSYEQYF. The CDR3 DNA is TGCAGCGTTGAGGGCGGGACCTCCTACGAGCAGTACTTC.

This clone was counted many times. The rearrangement joins TRBV28 to TRBJ2-3, with no clear D. The V and J ends lost 6 bases and 8 bases respectively, with 12 bases between them. The CDR3 covers 12 residues. The V gene's germline CDR1 is MDHEN and CDR2 SYDVKM. CDR3 DNA sequence: TGTGCCAGCAGCCCCAACCGCGGTACGCAGTATTTT. Translation gives CASSPNRGTQYF.

This clone was counted ten times or more. This chain uses TRBV27 with TRBJ2-2; D is undetermined. Trimming removed 5 bases from V and 6 bases from J, with 13 bases in between. The CDR3 is 14 amino acids. Germline V CDR1 and CDR2: MNHEY, SMNVEV (reference sequence). The CDR3 DNA reads TGTGCCAGCAGTATGGGGTCTCTCTCCGGGGAGCTGTTTTTT. The encoded protein is CASSMGSLSGELFF.

This clone came up many times. V gene TRBV10-1 combines with J gene TRBJ1-5; D call uncertain. Trimming removed 5 bases from V and 1 base from J, with 27 bases in between. The CDR3 is 20 amino acids. Germline V CDR1 and CDR2: WNHNN, SYGVQD (reference sequence). This chain's CDR3 is CASSPRVRCSHWESNQPQHF. The DNA of the CDR3 is TGCGCCAGCAGTCCGCGAGTGAGGTGTTCTCATTGGGAGAGCAATCAGCCCCAGCATTTT.

In the case of this clone: The junction departs from the called germline gene at one end, perhaps through a read error. Here the CDR3 DNA reads TGTGCCAGCAGCCCCGGGGTTAGAGGATGCACCTATGTCTACACCTTC. It codes for CASSPGVRGCTYVYTF. The chain links TRBV7-8 to TRBJ1-2; no reliable D call. Germline values: CDR1 SGHVS, CDR2 FQNEAQ. The CDR3 totals 16 residues.